This T cell receptor beta chain was profiled in a study of regulatory T cells in long-lasting Graves disease. Study-level results: Blood alone, not thyroid tissue, was studied.

With iRepertoire HTBI primers and Arm-PCR of CDR3 regions, TCR beta libraries were built. Per the original data handling: Overall, samples carried approximately 60 TRBV and 14 TRBJ segments. TCRdb re-derived calls from the multiplex PCR reads in MiXCR, one entry per CDR3 protein. TCRdb's processing, not the study's, gives the V and J calls here. The sample has 360,000 or so distinct CDR3 sequences; 23% are singletons. V lost 6 bases, J lost 5 bases, and 9 bases stayed unmatched. Germline CDR1 and CDR2: SGHNT and YENEEA. The CDR3 spans 15 residues. A few counts support this clonotype. As yet, its antigen is unknown. The time point: persistent/refractory GD, antithyroid drugs over 5 years with positive TRAb. The authors made the TCR library using RNA they extracted from PBMCs.

The receptor's source is a woman aged 40 to 50 with Graves disease. The chain combines TRBV11-3 with TRBJ2-5, with TRBD1 identical over 10 bases. This material consisted of peripheral blood mononuclear cells (PBMCs), taken when the disease was refractory, from a patient treated with antithyroid drugs. CDR3 nucleotides: TGTGCCAGCAGTTCTGGACAGGGGGGAGTGGAGACCCAGTACTTC. Its protein product is CASSSGQGGVETQYF.